Listed below are T cell receptor beta chains from one sample, sequenced in a study of T-cell reconstitution after alpha-beta-depleted transplantation in children. In TCRdb, the PCR reads were re-called with MiXCR into one record per CDR3 protein. This sample has a few hundred thousand distinct CDR3 sequences; about 9.6% occur once, and the top ten carry about 5.4%. Specimen: PBMCs from the stem cell graft donor, collected from the stem cell graft. These receptors were obtained from a human donor who donated a stem cell graft to a child with SCID. CDR3s include the opening cysteine and the closing phenylalanine or tryptophan. Each record gives: clone size, V gene, D gene, J gene, CDR3 protein, CDR3 DNA. D genes are given only for firm matches. Clone size is not always given. Where it is, it says once, few, many or a class for expanded clones.

>many|TRBV20-1|NA|TRBJ2-7
CSARDTGAYEQYF
TGCAGTGCTAGGGACACAGGAGCCTACGAGCAGTACTTC
>many|TRBV5-1|NA|TRBJ2-2
CASSRGLNTGELFF
TGCGCCAGCAGCCGAGGTCTGAACACCGGGGAGCTGTTTTTT
>many|TRBV7-8|NA|TRBJ1-2
CASSLIDYGYTF
TGTGCCAGCAGCTTAATAGACTATGGCTACACCTTC
>many|TRBV12-3/TRBV12-4|NA|TRBJ1-4
CASSFGRGATNEKLFF
TGTGCCAGCAGTTTCGGGCGCGGAGCAACTAATGAAAAACTGTTTTTT
>many|TRBV4-3|TRBD1|TRBJ2-3
CASSQEWVAWDRGTDTQYF
TGCGCCAGCAGCCAAGAGTGGGTCGCGTGGGACAGAGGCACAGATACGCAGTATTTT
>many|TRBV3-1|NA|TRBJ2-2
CASSQDWGRNTGELFF
TGTGCCAGCAGCCAAGATTGGGGGCGAAACACCGGGGAGCTGTTTTTT
>many|TRBV5-1|NA|TRBJ2-4
CASSLGIAKNIQYF
TGCGCCAGCAGCTTGGGTATAGCCAAAAACATTCAGTACTTC
>many|TRBV7-8|TRBD2|TRBJ2-1
CASSLRLAGAPSSYNEQFF
TGTGCCAGCAGCTTAAGACTAGCGGGGGCCCCAAGCTCCTACAATGAGCAGTTCTTC
>many|TRBV7-2|NA|TRBJ2-5
CASRLDSAETQYF
TGTGCCAGCAGGTTGGACAGCGCAGAGACCCAGTACTTC
>many|TRBV5-1|NA|TRBJ1-2
CASSLGSAGDGYTF
TGCGCCAGCAGCTTGGGGTCCGCTGGGGATGGCTACACCTTC
>few|TRBV2|NA|TRBJ2-3
CASSEEMADTQYF
TGTGCCAGCAGTGAAGAGATGGCGGATACGCAGTATTTT
>many|TRBV20-1|NA|TRBJ2-1
CSARARDAYNEQFF
TGCAGTGCTAGAGCCCGGGACGCCTACAATGAGCAGTTCTTC
>many|TRBV7-3|NA|TRBJ2-6
CASSLFYSGANVLTF
TGTGCCAGCAGCTTATTTTATTCTGGGGCCAACGTCCTGACTTTC
>many|TRBV18|NA|TRBJ1-4
CASSPQVGDTNEKLFF
TGTGCCAGCTCACCACAGGTCGGGGATACTAATGAAAAACTGTTTTTT
>NA|TRBV6-2/TRBV6-3|NA|TRBJ1-2
CASSYRDNYGDTF
TGTGCCAGCAGTTACAGGGACAACTATGGCGACACCTTC
>many|TRBV7-2|TRBD1|TRBJ1-4
CASSSTGLNEKLFF
TGTGCCAGCAGCTCGACAGGGTTAAATGAAAAACTGTTTTTT
>many|TRBV5-1|NA|TRBJ2-1
CASSFAGRDNEQFF
TGCGCCAGCAGCTTCGCAGGGCGCGACAATGAGCAGTTCTTC
>many|TRBV9|TRBD1|TRBJ2-3
CASSSGTGQHTDTQYF
TGTGCCAGCAGCTCAGGGACAGGGCAACACACAGATACGCAGTATTTT
>many|TRBV12-3/TRBV12-4|NA|TRBJ2-3
CASSADGYTDTQYF
TGTGCCAGCAGTGCCGACGGTTACACAGATACGCAGTATTTT
>few|TRBV5-1|TRBD1|TRBJ2-7
CASSRGQAAYEQYF
TGCGCCAGCAGCCGCGGACAGGCAGCCTACGAGCAGTACTTC
>many|TRBV6-5|NA|TRBJ1-3
CASSYRSGSGNTIYF
TGTGCCAGCAGCTACAGGTCGGGGTCTGGAAACACCATATATTTT
>NA|TRBV7-8|NA|TRBJ2-5
CASSRRVAIQETQCF
TGTGCCAGCAGCCGGAGGGTAGCCATCCAAGAGACCCAGTGCTTC
>many|TRBV7-2|NA|TRBJ2-7
CASSFYPLVSYEQYF
TGTGCCAGCAGCTTCTACCCGCTTGTTTCCTACGAGCAGTACTTC
>many|TRBV5-1|NA|TRBJ1-5
CASSLLGAGEPQHF
TGCGCCAGCAGCTTATTGGGGGCCGGGGAGCCCCAGCATTTT
>many|TRBV20-1|TRBD2|TRBJ2-3
CSPRLAGVTDTQYF
TGCAGCCCAAGACTAGCGGGGGTAACAGATACGCAGTATTTT
>many|TRBV20-1|NA|TRBJ1-1
CSAPSDSNTEAFF
TGCAGTGCCCCGAGTGACAGTAACACTGAAGCTTTCTTT
>many|TRBV28|TRBD1|TRBJ1-1
CASPGQGINEAFF
TGTGCCAGCCCCGGACAGGGGATCAATGAAGCTTTCTTT
>few|TRBV12-3/TRBV12-4|TRBD1|TRBJ1-1
CASSSQGASEAFF
TGTGCCAGCAGTTCCCAGGGGGCGAGTGAAGCTTTCTTT
>few|TRBV20-1|NA|TRBJ1-1
CSARDAGPNTEAFF
TGCAGTGCTAGGGACGCAGGGCCGAACACTGAAGCTTTCTTT
>NA|TRBV5-6|NA|TRBJ2-2
CASSPTASIGTGELFF
TGTGCCAGCAGCCCCACCGCAAGTATAGGCACCGGGGAGCTGTTTTTT
>few|TRBV5-1|NA|TRBJ1-1
CASSFGPGRTEVFF
TGCGCCAGCAGCTTCGGTCCAGGGCGGACTGAAGTTTTCTTT
>many|TRBV5-1|NA|TRBJ1-1
CASSLRDIVLTEAFF
TGCGCCAGCAGCCTCCGGGACATTGTCCTCACTGAAGCTTTCTTT
>many|TRBV20-1|NA|TRBJ1-6
CSASKDPAANSPLHF
TGCAGTGCTAGTAAGGATCCGGCGGCCAATTCACCCCTCCACTTT
>many|TRBV13|NA|TRBJ1-2
CASSLSEDPYGYTF
TGTGCCAGCAGCTTAAGTGAGGACCCCTATGGCTACACCTTC
>many|TRBV10-3|NA|TRBJ2-7
CAISESGGDEQYF
TGTGCCATCAGTGAGTCCGGAGGGGACGAGCAGTACTTC
>many|TRBV20-1|NA|TRBJ1-2
CSARDGAGYGYTF
TGCAGTGCTAGAGATGGGGCAGGGTATGGCTACACCTTC
>many|TRBV27|NA|TRBJ2-1
CASSLLSQGNEQFF
TGTGCCAGCAGTTTATTATCGCAGGGCAATGAGCAGTTCTTC
>many|TRBV28|NA|TRBJ1-2
CASRTGSAAANYGYTF
TGTGCCAGCAGGACGGGGTCGGCGGCCGCTAACTATGGCTACACCTTC